One T cell receptor beta chain is described in this entry. Antigen: not known. These data are taken from a study of response to subunit inactivated influenza vaccine. Whole-study results and caveats: Authors suggested each seasonal influenza vaccination recruits few new T cells.

CDR1 and CDR2 (germline): SGHTA, FQGNSA. Deletions cut 2 bases from V and 6 bases from J, with 13 bases between. This CDR3 is 15 amino acids long. One entry per CDR3 protein results from TCRdb running MiXCR on the RT-PCR reads. Here the sample spans 600,000 to 850,000 distinct CDR3 sequences, 14% being singletons. The sample in question was PBMCs from blood, obtained roughly 2 weeks before vaccination. The sequence derives from a man aged 45-65 years who received an inactivated influenza vaccine. The chain combines TRBV7-2 with TRBJ1-4; no firm D call. The CDR3: CASSLPGFRDEKLFF. The CDR3 DNA is TGTGCCAGCAGCTTACCGGGGTTTAGGGATGAAAAACTGTTTTTT. The full variable domain, completed using reference TRBV7-2 and TRBJ1-4, is GAGVSQSPSNKVTEKGKDVELRCDPISGHTALYWYRQSLGQGLEFLIYFQGNSAPDKSGLPSDRFSAERTGGSVSTLTIQRTQQEDSAVYLCASSLPGFRDEKLFFGSGTQLSVL.